The 12 T cell receptor beta chains reported below all come from one sample, sequenced in a study of response to subunit inactivated influenza vaccine (dated by TCRdb to 2017 to 2018). Library generation was performed with RT-PCR. TCRdb shows the sequencer as Illumina HiSeq 2500. In TCRdb, the public reads were trimmed at Q25 with fastp and aligned with MiXCR, with productive beta chains retained. Each entry is one CDR3 protein sequence, shown with its most common DNA and genes. The sample table records 500,000 to 600,000 distinct CDR3 sequences; around 11% of these occur just once. The top ten clones comprise 10% of the sample. The sample here was PBMCs from blood, taken on the day of vaccination. These receptors were taken from a man aged 50 or older who received an inactivated influenza vaccine. Donor details come from another sample of the same person, matched by shared clones.

This clonotype appeared many times. The chain is built from TRBV20-1 and TRBJ2-3, with 7 positions matching TRBD1. The CDR3 length is 13 residues. V lost 7 bases, J lost 8 bases, and 12 bases stayed unmatched. Looked up from germline, CDR1 is DFQATT and CDR2 is SNEGSKA (reference sequence). The CDR3 here is CSGFTGAPGTQYF. CDR3 nucleotides: TGCAGTGGATTTACAGGGGCGCCCGGTACGCAGTATTTT.

A few counts support this clonotype. This chain connects TRBV11-2 to TRBJ2-4, with TRBD1 matching over 7 bases. J lost 1 base, V lost 0 bases, and 6 bases had no gene match. Germline-derived CDR1 and CDR2 are SGHAT and FQNNGV. The CDR3 loop spans 17 amino acids. In nucleotides, the CDR3 is TGTGCCAGCAGCTTAGATTTCCAGGGGGTGGCCAAAAACATTCAGTACTTC. The encoded protein is CASSLDFQGVAKNIQYF.

This clonotype was observed a handful of times. The V and J genes are TRBV13 and TRBJ2-2; TRBD2 agrees at 7 bases. The junction had 6 bases not matched to a gene; V was cut back by 3 bases and J by 5 bases. The CDR3 spans 15 residues. From germline, CDR1 is PRHDT and CDR2 FYEKMQ (reference sequence). For the CDR3, the DNA is TGTGCCAGCAGCTTTCTTAGCGGGTCGACCGGGGAGCTGTTTTTT. This translates into CASSFLSGSTGELFF.

This clonotype was counted only a few times. The rearrangement joins TRBV20-1 to TRBJ2-2; 10 bases match TRBD2. The CDR3 totals 15 residues. With 6 bases clipped from V and 5 bases from J, the junction kept 9 bases outside the gene matches. The germline V gene encodes CDR1 DFQATT and CDR2 SNEGSKA (reference sequence). The CDR3 coding sequence is TGCAGTGCGCCCCCTAGCGGGAGTTATACCGGGGAGCTGTTTTTT. Its protein is CSAPPSGSYTGELFF.

The V gene is TRBV6-1, the J gene TRBJ1-1; 8 bases are shared with TRBD1. The V segment lost 6 bases and the J segment 4 bases; nucleotides outside the gene matches: 4. The CDR3 loop spans 13 amino acids. The V gene's germline CDR1 is MNHNS and CDR2 SASEGT. The DNA of the CDR3 is TGTGCCAGCAGGCCTACAGGGGGCACTGAAGCTTTCTTT. Its protein is CASRPTGGTEAFF.

This clonotype was observed a few times. The CDR3 loop is CASTPREGRTYEQYF. The CDR3 DNA follows: TGTGCCAGCACCCCCCGGGAGGGCAGAACCTACGAGCAGTACTTC. The chain is built from TRBV7-9 and TRBJ2-7; the match to TRBD2 covers 8 bases. CDR1 is SEHNR and CDR2 is FQNEAQ in the germline V gene (reference sequence). V lost 7 bases to trimming and J lost 2 bases; unmatched junction nucleotides: 10. The CDR3 length is 15 residues.

On this clonotype: A read error may be the cause here, since a much bigger clone is one base away. The chain joins TRBV12-3 or TRBV12-4 to TRBJ2-5; the D gene is possibly TRBD2 (5 bases). Trimming took 5 bases from V and 4 from J, leaving 17 bases between them. This CDR3 is built from 15 residues. CDR3 in amino acids: CASSRGTTLGETQYF. The CDR3 region has the DNA TGTGCCAGCAGTCGGGGAACGACCCTAGGAGAGACCCAGTACTTC.

This clonotype was detected ten times or more. The chain couples TRBV11-2 to TRBJ2-1, with 10 bases identical to TRBD1. Germline loops: CDR1 SGHAT, CDR2 FQNNGV. This CDR3 has 14 residues. V lost 1 base to trimming and J lost 8 bases; unmatched junction nucleotides: 2. This CDR3 reads CASSLGQGAYEQFF. The CDR3 nucleotides read TGTGCCAGCAGCTTAGGACAGGGGGCCTATGAGCAGTTCTTC.

Only a few counts were recorded for this clonotype. The V and J genes are TRBV9 and TRBJ2-1, with D perhaps TRBD1 (5 bases). The CDR3 spans 15 residues. Germline-derived CDR1 and CDR2 are SGDLS and YYNGEE. V lost 5 bases and J lost 5, with 17 bases in between. CDR3 coding DNA: TGTGCCAGCAGTAAAACAGGAACCTATAACAATGAGCAGTTCTTC. This codes for CASSKTGTYNNEQFF.

In this sample, this clonotype turned up a few times. The rearrangement joins TRBV10-3 to TRBJ2-5; 11 bases match TRBD1. The CDR3 consists of 14 residues. Per germline, CDR1 ENHRY and CDR2 SYGVKD. V was clipped by 6 bases and J by 4 bases; unmatched bases: 4. In DNA, the CDR3 is TGTGCCATCAGCCGGACAGGGGGCGGAGAGACCCAGTACTTC. As protein: CAISRTGGGETQYF.

This clonotype was found a few times. This chain connects TRBV5-1 to TRBJ1-3; perhaps TRBD1 as D (5 bases). The V end lost 0 bases, the J end lost 2 bases, and 9 bases lay between the germline ends. The germline CDR1 and CDR2 sequences are SGHRS and YFSETQ. CDR3 length: 15 amino acids. CDR3: CASSLGGTPGNTIYF. As DNA, the CDR3 is TGCGCCAGCAGCTTGGGAGGGACTCCTGGAAACACCATATATTTT.

J is TRBJ1-1 and V is TRBV20-1; maybe TRBD1 (6 bases). This CDR3 spans 10 amino acids. Trimming removed 2 bases at V and 11 bases at J, with 9 bases between. Per germline, CDR1 DFQATT and CDR2 SNEGSKA (reference sequence). The CDR3 region is CSARRQEAFF. As DNA, the CDR3 is TGCAGTGCTAGACGACAGGAGGCTTTCTTT.